Shown below are 12 T cell receptor beta chains from a single sample sequenced in a study of blood T cells in healthy people across ages. A second PCR of roughly 6 to 12 cycles used a sample-barcoded 5' primer and a J-beta primer mix. Each CDR3 protein gets one entry after TCRdb re-called the 5' RACE reads with MiXCR. The data show 1.5 million to 1.9 million distinct CDR3 sequences, around 40% seen once. The specimen sequenced was blood. The source is a woman under 30 in good health.

The gene calls are TRBV9 and TRBJ2-7, with 11 bases identical to TRBD2. The J call is uncertain, as TRBJ2-5 better fits the DNA end. The CDR3 spans 15 residues. Germline CDR1 and CDR2: SGDLS and YYNGEE. The CDR3 loop reads CASSVVAGGLETQYF. CDR3 nucleotides: TGTGCCAGCAGCGTTGTAGCGGGGGGGCTGGAGACCCAGTACTTC.

V gene TRBV20-1 combines with J gene TRBJ1-1, with a tentative D call TRBD1 (5 bases). V was clipped by 0 bases and J by 0 bases, with 11 bases between them. The V gene's germline CDR1 is DFQATT and CDR2 SNEGSKA (reference sequence). This CDR3 spans 15 amino acids. The CDR3 loop is CSARDRRGLNTEAFF. The CDR3 DNA is TGCAGTGCTAGAGATCGAAGGGGCTTGAACACTGAAGCTTTCTTT.

This clonotype appeared a few times. The chain links TRBV7-2 to TRBJ2-1; D might be TRBD2 (6 bases). The CDR3 is made up of 16 amino acids. V was trimmed by 1 base and J by 4 bases, leaving 14 bases between them. Germline V gene lookup returns CDR1 SGHTA and CDR2 FQGNSA. CDR3 region: CASSLGRWGTYNEQFF. The CDR3 DNA is TGTGCCAGCAGCTTAGGTCGGTGGGGGACTTACAATGAGCAGTTCTTC.

This clonotype was seen a handful of times. V gene TRBV25-1 combines with J gene TRBJ2-7; D remains unclear. V dropped 0 bases and J dropped 0 bases, with 6 bases sitting between them. Germline CDR1 MGHDK, CDR2 SYGVNS. This CDR3 contains 14 residues. CDR3 sequence: CASSEYGSSYEQYF. The CDR3 DNA reads TGTGCCAGCAGTGAATACGGCTCCTCCTACGAGCAGTACTTC.

A few counts support this clonotype. J is TRBJ2-3 and V is TRBV7-9; 9 positions agree with TRBD1. The germline gives CDR1 SEHNR, CDR2 FQNEAQ (reference sequence). CDR3 length: 16 residues. Trimming at V came to 5 bases and at J to 1 base, leaving 7 bases not matched to a gene. The CDR3 sequence: CASSRGTGGRTDTQYF. For the CDR3, the DNA is TGTGCCAGCAGCCGGGGAACAGGGGGCCGCACAGATACGCAGTATTTT.

The chain links TRBV9 to TRBJ2-1, with D perhaps matching TRBD1 (6 bases). Trimming took off 0 bases at V and 8 bases at J, with 15 bases between the two ends. The CDR3 totals 15 residues. Per the germline V gene, CDR1 is SGDLS and CDR2 is YYNGEE. CDR3 loop: CASSVGTGYRDEQFF. The CDR3 DNA sequence: TGTGCCAGCAGCGTAGGCACAGGGTATAGGGATGAGCAGTTCTTC.

There are many counts of this clonotype. The chain employs TRBV28 and TRBJ1-5; no definite D call. The V end was cut by 1 base, the J end by 0 bases, with 7 bases between. There are 15 residues in the CDR3. Germline V CDR1 and CDR2: MDHEN, SYDVKM. This CDR3 is CASSLSGYSNQPQHF. DNA for the CDR3: TGTGCCAGCAGTTTATCGGGGTATAGCAATCAGCCCCAGCATTTT.

This clonotype was seen more than once but under ten times. The chain has TRBV5-1 and TRBJ2-3, with D possibly being TRBD1 or TRBD2 (5 bases each). From germline, CDR1 is SGHRS and CDR2 YFSETQ. The V end was cut by 4 bases, the J end by 0 bases, with 12 bases between. This CDR3 has 15 amino acids. Here the CDR3 reads CASSNDRLSTDTQYF. The CDR3 DNA follows: TGCGCCAGCAGCAACGACAGACTAAGCACAGATACGCAGTATTTT. Variable domain in full (rest from reference TRBV5-1 and TRBJ2-3): KAGVTQTPRYLIKTRGQQVTLSCSPISGHRSVSWYQQTPGQGLQFLFEYFSETQRNKGNFPGRFSGRQFSNSRSEMNVSTLELGDSALYLCASSNDRLSTDTQYFGPGTRLTVL.

The V gene is TRBV6-6, the J gene TRBJ2-3; maybe TRBD2 (6 bases). The CDR3 sequence is 15 residues long. Germline V CDR1 and CDR2: MNHNY, SVGAGI (reference sequence). V was pared by 6 bases and J by 0 bases, with 13 bases between. CDR3 sequence: CASRGGLGSTDTQYF. The CDR3 nucleotides are TGTGCCAGCAGGGGGGGACTCGGGAGCACAGATACGCAGTATTTT.

A few counts support this clonotype. The rearrangement uses TRBV4-3 and TRBJ2-2; 10 nucleotides match TRBD1. There are 15 residues in the CDR3. Germline CDR1 and CDR2: LGHNA and YSLEER. The V segment lost 5 bases and the J segment 4 bases; nucleotides outside the gene matches: 4. The CDR3 nucleotides read TGCGCCAGCAGCACCGGGACAGGGGTCACCGGGGAGCTGTTTTTT. This sequence encodes CASSTGTGVTGELFF.

The J gene is TRBJ2-1, the V gene TRBV20-1, with 7 bases fitting TRBD2. The CDR3 consists of 15 residues. The V and J ends lost 3 bases and 7 bases, in that order; junction bases with no gene match: 12. CDR1 and CDR2 (germline): DFQATT, SNEGSKA (reference sequence). The CDR3 protein is CSARPPLREINEQFF. The DNA for the CDR3 is TGCAGTGCTAGGCCCCCCTTGCGGGAGATAAATGAGCAGTTCTTC.

The genes are TRBV5-5 and TRBJ2-2; 7 bases fit TRBD2. Per germline, CDR1 SGHKS and CDR2 YYEKEE (reference sequence). The ends lost 4 bases at V and 0 bases at J; junction bases unmatched: 6. The CDR3 contains 16 residues. The CDR3 here is CASSHDRGANTGELFF. In DNA, the CDR3 is TGTGCCAGCAGCCATGATCGGGGGGCGAACACCGGGGAGCTGTTTTTT.